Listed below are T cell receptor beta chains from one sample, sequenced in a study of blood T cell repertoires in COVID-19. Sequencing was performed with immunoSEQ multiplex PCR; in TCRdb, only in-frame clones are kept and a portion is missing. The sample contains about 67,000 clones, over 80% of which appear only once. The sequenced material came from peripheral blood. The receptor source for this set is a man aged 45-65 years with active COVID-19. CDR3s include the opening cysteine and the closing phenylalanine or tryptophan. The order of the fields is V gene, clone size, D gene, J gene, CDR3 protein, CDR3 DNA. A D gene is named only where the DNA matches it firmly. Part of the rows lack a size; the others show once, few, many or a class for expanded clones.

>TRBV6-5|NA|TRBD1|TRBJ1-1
CASTQTGGAEAFF
TGTGCCAGCACTCAAACAGGGGGCGCTGAAGCTTTCTTT
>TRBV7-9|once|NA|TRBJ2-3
CASSGAFSTDTQYF
TGTGCCAGCAGTGGGGCTTTTAGCACAGATACGCAGTATTTT
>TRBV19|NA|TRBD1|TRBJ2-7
CASSIRGPYEQYF
TGTGCCAGTAGTATCAGGGGGCCATACGAGCAGTACTTC
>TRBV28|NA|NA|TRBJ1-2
CASSFQFYGYTF
TGTGCCAGCAGTTTCCAGTTCTATGGCTACACCTTC
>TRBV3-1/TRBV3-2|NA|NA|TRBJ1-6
CASSLYRADPLHF
TGTGCCAGCAGCCTCTACAGGGCCGATCCCCTCCACTTT
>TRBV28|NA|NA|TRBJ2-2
CASSTRDTTGELFF
TGTGCCAGCTCCACCCGGGACACAACCGGGGAGCTGTTTTTT
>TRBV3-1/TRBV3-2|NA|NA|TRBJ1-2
CASSLIMGQGFGGYTF
TGTGCCAGCAGCCTAATTATGGGGCAGGGGTTCGGTGGCTACACCTTC
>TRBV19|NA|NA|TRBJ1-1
CASSIRRVNTEAFF
TGTGCCAGTAGTATCCGGAGGGTGAACACTGAAGCTTTCTTT
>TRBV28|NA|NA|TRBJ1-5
CASRRVGPGAYSNQPQHF
TGTGCCAGCAGACGAGTGGGACCAGGGGCGTATAGCAATCAGCCCCAGCATTTT
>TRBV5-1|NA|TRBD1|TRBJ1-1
CASSFVTGGTEAFF
TGCGCCAGCAGCTTTGTTACAGGGGGCACTGAAGCTTTCTTT
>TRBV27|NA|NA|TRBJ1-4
CASSLSRKDNEKLFF
TGTGCCAGCAGTTTATCGCGGAAAGATAATGAAAAACTGTTTTTT
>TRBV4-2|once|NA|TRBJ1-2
CASSPNDRPTNYGYTF
TGTGCCAGCAGCCCTAACGACAGACCCACGAACTATGGCTACACCTTC
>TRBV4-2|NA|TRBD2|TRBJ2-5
CASSQGAGAGETQYF
TGTGCCAGCAGCCAAGGTGCGGGAGCAGGGGAGACCCAGTACTTC
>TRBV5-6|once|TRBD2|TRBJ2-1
CASTSPQREHNEQFF
TGTGCCAGCACCTCCCCCCAGCGGGAGCACAATGAGCAGTTCTTC
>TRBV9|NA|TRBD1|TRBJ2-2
CASSPRQGTGELFF
TGTGCCAGCAGCCCCCGACAGGGCACCGGGGAGCTGTTTTTT
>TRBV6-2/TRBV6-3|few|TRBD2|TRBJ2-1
CASSYSGLAGGGEQFF
TGTGCCAGCAGTTACTCGGGGCTAGCGGGAGGGGGCGAGCAGTTCTTC
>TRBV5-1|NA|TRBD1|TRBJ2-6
CASSLDRVGANVLTF
TGCGCCAGCAGCCTTGACAGGGTCGGGGCCAACGTCCTGACTTTC
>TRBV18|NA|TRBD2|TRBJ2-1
CASSPPMASGWSYNEQFF
TGTGCCAGCTCACCACCGATGGCTAGCGGCTGGTCCTACAATGAGCAGTTCTTC
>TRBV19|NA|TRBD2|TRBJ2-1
CASSPRTSGSNEQFF
TGTGCCAGTAGTCCCAGGACTAGCGGGAGTAATGAGCAGTTCTTC
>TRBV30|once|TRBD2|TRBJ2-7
CAWTFGTSGLGEQYF
TGTGCCTGGACCTTTGGGACTAGCGGGCTGGGGGAGCAGTACTTC
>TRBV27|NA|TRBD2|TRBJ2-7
CASSLSELAGKYEQYF
TGTGCCAGCAGTTTATCCGAGCTAGCGGGAAAATACGAGCAGTACTTC
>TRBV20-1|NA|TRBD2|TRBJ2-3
CSASYFFSGLAGVGATDTQYF
TGCAGTGCTAGTTACTTTTTTTCCGGACTAGCGGGAGTAGGAGCCACAGATACGCAGTATTTT
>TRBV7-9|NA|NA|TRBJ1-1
CASSDTLNTEAFF
TGTGCCAGCAGCGACACATTGAACACTGAAGCTTTCTTT
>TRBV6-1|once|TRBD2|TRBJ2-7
CASSEGPSGTIIYEQYF
TGTGCCAGCAGTGAAGGCCCTAGCGGGACGATAATCTACGAGCAGTACTTC
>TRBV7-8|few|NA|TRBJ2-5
CASSLGGGGVETQYF
TGTGCCAGCAGTCTAGGGGGTGGGGGCGTGGAGACCCAGTACTTC
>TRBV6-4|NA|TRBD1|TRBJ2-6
CASSEQGSGANVLTF
TGTGCCAGCAGCGAACAGGGGTCTGGGGCCAACGTCCTGACTTTC
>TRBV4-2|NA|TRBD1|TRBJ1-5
CASSQDPGTGTLRGNQPQHF
TGTGCCAGCAGCCAAGATCCCGGGACAGGGACGTTAAGGGGCAATCAGCCCCAGCATTTT
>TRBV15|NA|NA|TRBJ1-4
CATSRDYESSDEKLFF
TGTGCCACCAGCAGAGATTACGAGTCTTCGGATGAAAAACTGTTTTTT
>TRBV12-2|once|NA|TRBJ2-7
CASRLVTGCKVTYF
TGTGCAAGTCGCTTAGTGACAGGGTGCAAGGTCACGTACTTC
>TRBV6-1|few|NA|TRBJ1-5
CASSEPGGKKPQHF
TGTGCCAGCAGTGAACCGGGGGGGAAAAAGCCCCAGCATTTT
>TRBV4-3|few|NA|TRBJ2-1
CASSQERLSAGNNEQFF
TGCGCCAGCAGCCAAGAAAGATTATCGGCGGGTAACAATGAGCAGTTCTTC
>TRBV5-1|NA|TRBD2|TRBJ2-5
CASSFSGSGETQYF
TGCGCCAGCAGCTTCTCGGGTAGCGGGGAGACCCAGTACTTC
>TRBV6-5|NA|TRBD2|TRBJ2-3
CASSLYGRNTDTQYF
TGTGCCAGCAGTTTATACGGGAGGAATACAGATACGCAGTATTTT
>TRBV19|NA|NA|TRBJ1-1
CASSTQKGLGAFF
TGTGCCAGTAGTACGCAGAAGGGGTTGGGGGCTTTCTTT
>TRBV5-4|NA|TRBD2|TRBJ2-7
CASTTAVGRESEQYF
TGTGCCAGCACGACCGCGGTCGGGAGGGAGTCCGAGCAGTACTTC
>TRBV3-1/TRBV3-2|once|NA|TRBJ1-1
CASSQVTVGDTEAFF
TGTGCCAGCAGCCAAGTGACAGTTGGTGACACTGAAGCTTTCTTT
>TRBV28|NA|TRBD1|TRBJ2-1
CASSSAGQGAFNEQFF
TGTGCCAGCAGTTCTGCGGGCCAGGGGGCCTTCAATGAGCAGTTCTTC
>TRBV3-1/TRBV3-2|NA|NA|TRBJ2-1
CASSYTGTQGNEQFF
TGTGCCAGCAGCTATACCGGGACCCAGGGGAATGAGCAGTTCTTC
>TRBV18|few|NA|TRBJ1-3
CASSPQGGGGNTIYF
TGTGCCAGCTCACCACAAGGGGGTGGTGGAAACACCATATATTTT
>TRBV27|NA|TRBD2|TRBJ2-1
CASSYSGRAGNEQFF
TGTGCCAGCAGTTATAGCGGGAGGGCTGGTAATGAGCAGTTCTTC
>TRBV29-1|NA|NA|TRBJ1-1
CSVLHLRDTEAFF
TGCAGCGTGCTACACCTGAGGGACACTGAAGCTTTCTTT
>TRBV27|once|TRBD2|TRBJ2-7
CASSFLMSGRYEQYF
TGTGCCAGCAGTTTTCTAATGAGCGGGAGGTACGAGCAGTACTTC
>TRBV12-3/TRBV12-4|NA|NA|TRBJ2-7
CASSLTGYEQYF
TGTGCCAGCAGTTTAACGGGCTACGAGCAGTACTTC
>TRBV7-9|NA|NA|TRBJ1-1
CASSLDRDGPEAFF
TGTGCCAGCAGCTTAGACAGGGATGGCCCTGAAGCTTTCTTT
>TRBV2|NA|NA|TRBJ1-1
CASSVRQQNTEAFF
TGTGCCAGCAGTGTTCGACAGCAGAACACTGAAGCTTTCTTT
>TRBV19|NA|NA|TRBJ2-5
CATIGQNKETQYF
TGTGCCACGATAGGACAGAACAAAGAGACCCAGTACTTC
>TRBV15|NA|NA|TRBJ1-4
CATSRGAAFATNEKLFF
TGTGCCACCAGCAGAGGGGCAGCTTTTGCAACTAATGAAAAACTGTTTTTT
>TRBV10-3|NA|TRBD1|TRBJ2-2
CAISDFGQGAFGELFF
TGTGCCATCAGTGATTTTGGCCAGGGGGCTTTCGGGGAGCTGTTTTTT
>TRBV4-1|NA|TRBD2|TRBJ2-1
CASSQDPTSGNLGQFF
TGCGCCAGCAGCCAAGATCCTACTAGCGGGAATCTGGGGCAGTTCTTC
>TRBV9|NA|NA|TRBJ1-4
CASSVGGGGGANEKLFF
TGTGCCAGCAGCGTAGGAGGGGGAGGGGGTGCTAATGAAAAACTGTTTTTT
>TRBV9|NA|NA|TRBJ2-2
CASSATGSHTGELFF
TGTGCCAGCAGCGCAACCGGGAGTCACACCGGGGAGCTGTTTTTT
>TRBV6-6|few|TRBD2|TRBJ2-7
CARAGDQGEQYF
TGTGCTAGAGCGGGGGACCAGGGCGAGCAGTACTTC
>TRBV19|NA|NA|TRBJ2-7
CASSITGRSSYEQYF
TGTGCCAGTAGTATAACAGGAAGGAGCTCCTACGAGCAGTACTTC